Following are 26 T cell receptor beta chains from one sample sequenced in a study of blood T cells in healthy people across ages. PCR was performed a second time for 7 to 11 cycles using a sample-barcoded 5' primer and a J-beta primer mix. From the 5' RACE reads, TCRdb called clonotypes with MiXCR, one entry per CDR3 protein. This sample has roughly 1,800,000 distinct CDR3 sequences; around 48% occur once, and the top ten carry about 2.1%. Sequencing was done on a sample of blood. The origin of the receptors is a woman aged 35 to 49 in good health.

This clonotype has more than one count but fewer than ten. The chain joins TRBV7-9 to TRBJ2-7, with 7 bases matching TRBD2. The CDR3 extends over 18 amino acids. V shed 1 base, J shed 3 bases, and the junction held 15 bases outside the gene matches. Germline V gene data show CDR1 as SEHNR and CDR2 as FQNEAQ (reference sequence). CDR3 bases: TGTGCCAGCAGCTTAGATCAACTCCTTGGGGGGGATTACTACGAGCAGTACTTC. It yields the protein CASSLDQLLGGDYYEQYF.

In its sample, this clonotype was seen many times. The chain recombines TRBV20-1 with TRBJ2-1; D unresolved. The germline CDR1 and CDR2 sequences are DFQATT and SNEGSKA (reference sequence). V shed 4 bases and J shed 4 bases, with 5 bases lying between them. The CDR3 totals 11 residues. The CDR3 protein is CSATLYNEQFF. The CDR3 nucleotides are TGCAGTGCTACCTTATACAATGAGCAGTTCTTC.

The V gene is TRBV20-1, the J gene TRBJ2-1; weak D call: TRBD1 (6 bases). The V gene's germline CDR1 is DFQATT and CDR2 SNEGSKA (reference sequence). V lost 4 bases to trimming and J lost 0 bases, with 13 bases between them. The CDR3 runs 15 residues. CDR3 amino acids: CSAIRYRDSYNEQFF. CDR3 DNA sequence: TGCAGTGCTATCCGATACAGGGACTCCTACAATGAGCAGTTCTTC.

The chain links TRBV10-1 to TRBJ1-5; no reliable D call. The CDR3 is 14 amino acids. Germline V CDR1 and CDR2: WNHNN, SYGVQD (reference sequence). Trimming stripped 0 bases from V and 7 bases from J, with 10 bases between. The CDR3 spells CASSESTVGQPQHF. The CDR3 DNA sequence: TGCGCCAGCAGTGAGTCGACTGTGGGGCAGCCCCAGCATTTT.

This sequence joins TRBV12-3 or TRBV12-4 and TRBJ1-4; 7 bases align to TRBD1. V shed 4 bases, J shed 6 bases, and the junction held 14 bases outside the gene matches. The CDR3 is 17 amino acids. The CDR3 nucleotides are TGTGCCAGCAGTTCGACAGGGAGGCCTAGGGCTGATGAAAAACTGTTTTTT. It codes for CASSSTGRPRADEKLFF.

This clonotype appeared a single time. The chain has TRBV7-2 and TRBJ2-5; possibly TRBD2 for D (5 bases). The CDR3 length is 16 residues. Germline assignment: CDR1 SGHTA and CDR2 FQGNSA. Trimming left V 2 bases short and J 11 bases short, with 24 bases between. The CDR3 bases are TGTGCCAGCAGCTTATACGAGGGCCCCCCTTACAATGAGCAGTACTTC. Protein: CASSLYEGPPYNEQYF.

This chain connects TRBV6-5 to TRBJ1-2, with D perhaps TRBD1 (5 bases). The CDR3 is 16 residues long. CDR1 MNHEY and CDR2 SVGAGI come from the germline V gene. V lost 4 bases and J lost 5, with 20 bases in between. CDR3 residues: CASSSTAGRVRYGYTF. CDR3 DNA: TGTGCCAGCAGTTCAACGGCGGGCAGGGTACGATATGGCTACACCTTC.

The sample holds a few counts of this clonotype. The V call is TRBV20-1, the J call TRBJ2-3; TRBD2 matches at 7 bases. CDR3 length: 14 amino acids. From germline, CDR1 is DFQATT and CDR2 SNEGSKA (reference sequence). Trimming removed 3 bases from V and 2 bases from J; junction bases left unmatched: 5. The CDR3 coding sequence is TGCAGTGCTAGGGACCTAGCGGTCACAGATACGCAGTATTTT. The encoded protein is CSARDLAVTDTQYF.

This clonotype was counted only a few times. The rearrangement links TRBV7-6 to TRBJ2-4, with D possibly matching TRBD2 (6 bases). The tail of the sequence fits TRBJ2-7 better, so the J call may be wrong. The length of the CDR3 is 14 residues. Germline V CDR1 and CDR2: SGHVS, FNYEAQ. The CDR3 protein is CASSPDGGFGEQYF. The CDR3 coding sequence is TGTGCCAGCTCGCCGGACGGGGGTTTTGGCGAGCAGTACTTC.

In this sample, this clonotype turned up a few times. This rearrangement joins TRBV29-1 to TRBJ1-2; TRBD1 might be the D (5 bases). The CDR3 spans 12 residues. Trimming removed 6 bases from V and 6 bases from J, with 14 bases in between. Germline loops: CDR1 SQVTM, CDR2 ANQGSEA. CDR3 loop: CSVAEGSNGYTF. CDR3 DNA sequence: TGCAGCGTCGCGGAGGGGTCTAATGGCTACACCTTC.

The CDR3 coding sequence is TGCGCCAGCAGCCAACGGAGCGGGGGTGTGAATGAGCAGTTCTTC. Its translation is CASSQRSGGVNEQFF. The V call is TRBV4-3, the J call TRBJ2-1, with 8 bases aligning to TRBD2. CDR1 is LGHNA, CDR2 YSLEER, per germline. The trim removed 2 bases at V and 7 bases at J, leaving 7 bases unmatched. There are 15 residues in the CDR3.

This chain connects TRBV7-2 to TRBJ2-1; 9 bases align to TRBD2. V lost 0 bases to trimming and J lost 9 bases; unmatched junction nucleotides: 6. CDR1 is SGHTA and CDR2 is FQGNSA in the germline V gene. The CDR3 covers 15 residues. CDR3 amino acids: CASSLARTSAGEQFF. Written as DNA, the CDR3 is TGTGCCAGCAGCTTAGCGAGGACTAGCGCTGGTGAGCAGTTCTTC.

This clonotype came up a few times. This chain joins TRBV13 and TRBJ2-5; 7 nucleotides agree with TRBD1. The CDR3 has 18 residues. Trimming cost V 5 bases and J 2 bases; bases outside gene matches: 17. The germline gives CDR1 PRHDT, CDR2 FYEKMQ (reference sequence). As DNA, the CDR3 is TGTGCCAGCAGCCCCCAGGAGCAGGGGGAGAACCCTCAAGAGACCCAGTACTTC. Its translation: CASSPQEQGENPQETQYF. Full variable domain (missing parts from reference TRBV13 and TRBJ2-5): AAGVIQSPRHLIKEKRETATLKCYPIPRHDTVYWYQQGPGQDPQFLISFYEKMQSDKGSIPDRFSAQQFSDYHSELNMSSLELGDSALYFCASSPQEQGENPQETQYFGPGTRLLVL.

This clonotype was observed at least ten times. Mismatch with germline at one junction end may stem from a read error. The chain employs TRBV5-1 and TRBJ2-7, with D hard to call. The CDR3 totals 12 residues. Per germline, CDR1 SGHRS and CDR2 YFSETQ. The CDR3 sequence: CASSSRGDEQYF. The CDR3 coding sequence is TGTGCCAGCAGCTCCCGTGGGGACGAGCAGTACTTC. Drawing the rest from reference TRBV5-1 and TRBJ2-7, the complete variable domain is KAGVTQTPRYLIKTRGQQVTLSCSPISGHRSVSWYQQTPGQGLQFLFEYFSETQRNKGNFPGRFSGRQFSNSRSEMNVSTLELGDSALYLCASSSRGDEQYFGPGTRLTVT.

V is TRBV12-3 or TRBV12-4 and J is TRBJ1-4; TRBD1 might be the D (5 bases). CDR3 length: 13 residues. With 3 bases removed from V and 7 bases from J, the gap between germline ends came to 9 bases. The CDR3 is CASSFARAEKLFF. The CDR3 bases are TGTGCCAGCAGTTTCGCCAGGGCTGAAAAACTGTTTTTT.

The CDR3 is CATSDAWTGDGYTF. The DNA for the CDR3 is TGTGCCACCAGTGATGCTTGGACAGGGGATGGCTACACCTTC. This chain joins TRBV24-1 and TRBJ1-2; 9 nucleotides align to TRBD1. The trim removed 3 bases at V and 6 bases at J, leaving 4 bases unmatched. The CDR3 is 14 residues long. Looked up from germline, CDR1 is KGHDR and CDR2 is SFDVKD.

V gene TRBV12-5 combines with J gene TRBJ2-1; 7 bases are a match to TRBD1. V lost 1 base, J lost 10 bases, and 7 bases stayed unmatched. This CDR3 has 14 amino acids. Looked up from germline, CDR1 is LGHNT and CDR2 is FRNRAP. DNA of the CDR3: TGTGCTAGTGGTTTGGAGGGGGCTGGTTCGGAGCAGTTCTTC. It specifies CASGLEGAGSEQFF. The variable domain in full, completed from reference TRBV12-5 and TRBJ2-1, reads DARVTQTPRHKVTEMGQEVTMRCQPILGHNTVFWYRQTMMQGLELLAYFRNRAPLDDSGMPKDRFSAEMPDATLATLKIQPSEPRDSAVYFCASGLEGAGSEQFFGPGTRLTVL.

The chain combines TRBV15 with TRBJ2-3; 8 nucleotides match TRBD1. The CDR3 is made up of 15 amino acids. J lost 5 bases, V lost 5 bases, and 9 bases had no gene match. Germline V gives CDR1 LNHNV, CDR2 YYDKDF (reference sequence). The CDR3 region has the DNA TGTGCCACCAGCGAGCAGGGGGCGATCGGAGATACGCAGTATTTT. It codes for CATSEQGAIGDTQYF.

This clonotype was seen a handful of times. V and J are TRBV28 and TRBJ2-3, with 9 bases that match TRBD1. With V trimmed by 7 bases and J by 6 bases, 8 bases remained unmatched. The CDR3 has 14 amino acids. Germline V CDR1 and CDR2: MDHEN, SYDVKM. CDR3 in DNA: TGTGCCAGCACCACCTTCGGACAGGGGGATACGCAGTATTTT. It yields the protein CASTTFGQGDTQYF.

The V call is TRBV7-9, the J call TRBJ2-6, with D perhaps TRBD1 (6 bases). Germline CDR1 reads SEHNR; CDR2 reads FQNEAQ (reference sequence). Between the trimmed V and J ends, which lost 3 bases and 2 bases, there was a span of 11 bases. The CDR3 covers 16 residues. The CDR3 DNA follows: TGTGCCAGCAGCTTGGGGGCAAGAGCTGGGGCCAACGTCCTGACTTTC. It is translated as CASSLGARAGANVLTF.

The chain links TRBV4-3 to TRBJ1-2; D unresolved. The CDR3 is made up of 15 amino acids. Germline V gives CDR1 LGHNA, CDR2 YSLEER. V lost 0 bases and J lost 7, with 15 bases in between. The CDR3 loop is CASSQDRIIMSGYTF. For the CDR3, the DNA is TGCGCCAGCAGCCAAGATAGGATCATTATGTCTGGCTACACCTTC.

This sequence joins TRBV5-1 and TRBJ1-2; 7 nucleotides agree with TRBD1. CDR1 is SGHRS and CDR2 is YFSETQ in the germline V gene. Trimming cost V 0 bases and J 4 bases; bases outside gene matches: 6. This CDR3 has 15 residues. The CDR3 DNA reads as TGCGCCAGCAGCTTGGCTGGGGACAGAGCCTATGGCTACACCTTC. It codes for CASSLAGDRAYGYTF.

The V gene is TRBV29-1, the J gene TRBJ2-5; perhaps TRBD1 as D (5 bases). V lost 8 bases to trimming and J lost 2 bases, with 9 bases between them. Per germline, CDR1 SQVTM and CDR2 ANQGSEA. This CDR3 spans 11 amino acids. This chain's CDR3 is CSWAGQETQYF. Written as DNA, the CDR3 is TGCAGCTGGGCAGGGCAAGAGACCCAGTACTTC.

V is TRBV5-1 and J is TRBJ1-5; possibly TRBD1 for D (6 bases). The V gene's germline CDR1 is SGHRS and CDR2 YFSETQ. There are 14 residues in the CDR3. Trimming pared 4 bases from V and 4 bases from J, leaving 12 bases between. CDR3 amino acids: CASSVGTQNQPQHF. In DNA, the CDR3 is TGCGCCAGCAGCGTCGGGACACAAAATCAGCCCCAGCATTTT.

The chain employs TRBV10-3 and TRBJ1-4, with 7 bases fitting TRBD1. The CDR3 loop spans 13 amino acids. Germline values: CDR1 ENHRY, CDR2 SYGVKD. With V trimmed by 6 bases and J by 7 bases, 5 bases remained unmatched. CDR3 protein: CAIRGDRSEKLFF. The DNA of the CDR3 is TGTGCCATCAGGGGGGACAGATCTGAAAAACTGTTTTTT.

Of note for this clonotype: One end of the junction is discordant with germline, which a read error may explain. The chain couples TRBV20-1 to TRBJ1-2; no definite D call. CDR1 is DFQATT, CDR2 SNEGSKA, per germline (reference sequence). This CDR3 region has 12 residues. The DNA for the CDR3 is TGCAGTGCTAGACGGGCTAACTATGGCTGCACCTTC. Translation gives CSARRANYGCTF.